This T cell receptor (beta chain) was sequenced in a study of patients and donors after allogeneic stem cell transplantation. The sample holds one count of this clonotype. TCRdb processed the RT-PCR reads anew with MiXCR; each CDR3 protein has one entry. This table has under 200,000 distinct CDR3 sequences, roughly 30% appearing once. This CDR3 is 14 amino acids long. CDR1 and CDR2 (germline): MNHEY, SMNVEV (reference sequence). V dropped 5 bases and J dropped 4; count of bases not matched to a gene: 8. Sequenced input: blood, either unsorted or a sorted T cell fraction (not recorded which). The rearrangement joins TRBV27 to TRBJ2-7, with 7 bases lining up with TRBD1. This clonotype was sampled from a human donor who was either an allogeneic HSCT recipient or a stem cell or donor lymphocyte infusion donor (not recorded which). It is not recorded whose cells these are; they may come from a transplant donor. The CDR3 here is CASSLIGTAYEQYF. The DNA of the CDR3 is TGTGCCAGCAGTCTCATCGGGACAGCATACGAGCAGTACTTC.